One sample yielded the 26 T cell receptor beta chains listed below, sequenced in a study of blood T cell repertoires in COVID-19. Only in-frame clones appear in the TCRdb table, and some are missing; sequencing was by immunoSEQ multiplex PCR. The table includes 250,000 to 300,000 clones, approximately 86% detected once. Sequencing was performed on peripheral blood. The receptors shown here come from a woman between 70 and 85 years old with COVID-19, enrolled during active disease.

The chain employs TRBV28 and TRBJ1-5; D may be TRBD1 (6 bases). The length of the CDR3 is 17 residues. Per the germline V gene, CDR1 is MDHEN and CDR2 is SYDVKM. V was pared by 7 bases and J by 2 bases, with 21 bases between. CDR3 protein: CASTFRPGEIGNQPQHF. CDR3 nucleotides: TGTGCCAGCACATTTCGCCCAGGGGAGATCGGCAATCAGCCCCAGCATTTT.

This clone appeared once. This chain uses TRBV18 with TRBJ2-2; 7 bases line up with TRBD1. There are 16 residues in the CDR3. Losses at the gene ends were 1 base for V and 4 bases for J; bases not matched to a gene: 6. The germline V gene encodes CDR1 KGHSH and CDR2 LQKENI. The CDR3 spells CASSPLETGTTGELFF. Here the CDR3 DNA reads TGTGCCAGCTCACCACTCGAGACAGGGACCACCGGGGAGCTGTTTTTT.

In DNA, the CDR3 is TGTGCCACCAGTGATGGGACAGGGGTTCTTGCCGGGGAGCTGTTTTTT. It encodes CATSDGTGVLAGELFF. The chain is built from TRBV24-1 and TRBJ2-2; 10 nucleotides agree with TRBD1. Trimming cost V 3 bases and J 6 bases; bases outside gene matches: 6. Germline lookup yields CDR1 KGHDR and CDR2 SFDVKD. The CDR3 is 16 amino acids.

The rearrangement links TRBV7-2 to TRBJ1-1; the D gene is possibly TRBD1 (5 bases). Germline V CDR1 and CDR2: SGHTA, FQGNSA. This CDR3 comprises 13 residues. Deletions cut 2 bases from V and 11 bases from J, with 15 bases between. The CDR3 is CASSLSPGSSAFF. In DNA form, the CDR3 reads TGTGCCAGCAGCTTAAGTCCAGGGTCATCGGCTTTCTTT.

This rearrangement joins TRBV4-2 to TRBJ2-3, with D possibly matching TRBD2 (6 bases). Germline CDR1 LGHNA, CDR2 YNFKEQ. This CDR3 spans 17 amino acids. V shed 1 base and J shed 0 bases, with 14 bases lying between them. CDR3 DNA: TGTGCCAGCAGCCAAGCGGCCCTAGCGAGAAGCACAGATACGCAGTATTTT. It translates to CASSQAALARSTDTQYF.

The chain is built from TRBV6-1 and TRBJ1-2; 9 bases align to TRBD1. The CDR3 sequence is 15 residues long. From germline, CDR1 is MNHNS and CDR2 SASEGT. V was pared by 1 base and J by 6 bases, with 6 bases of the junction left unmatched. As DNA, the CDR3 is TGTGCCAGCAGTGAAGTCCTAGGACAGGGGCATGGCTACACCTTC. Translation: CASSEVLGQGHGYTF.

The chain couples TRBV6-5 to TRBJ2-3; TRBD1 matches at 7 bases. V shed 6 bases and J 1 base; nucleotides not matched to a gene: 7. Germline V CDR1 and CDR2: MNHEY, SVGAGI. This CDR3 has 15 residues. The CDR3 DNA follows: TGTGCCAGCAGACCAGGACAGGCGCGCACAGATACGCAGTATTTT. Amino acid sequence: CASRPGQARTDTQYF.

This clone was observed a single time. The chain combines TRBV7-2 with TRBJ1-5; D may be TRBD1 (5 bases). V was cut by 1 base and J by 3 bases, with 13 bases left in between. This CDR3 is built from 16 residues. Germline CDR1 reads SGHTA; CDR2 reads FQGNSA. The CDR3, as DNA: TGTGCCAGCAGCTTAGGGGGCCCGATCTCCAATCAGCCCCAGCATTTT. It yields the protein CASSLGGPISNQPQHF.

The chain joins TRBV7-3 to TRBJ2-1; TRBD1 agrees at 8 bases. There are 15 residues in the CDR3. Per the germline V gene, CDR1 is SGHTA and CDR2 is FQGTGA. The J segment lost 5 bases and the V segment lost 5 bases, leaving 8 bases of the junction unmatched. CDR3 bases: TGTGCCAGCAGCGACGGACAGGGAGGCAACAATGAGCAGTTCTTC. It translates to CASSDGQGGNNEQFF.

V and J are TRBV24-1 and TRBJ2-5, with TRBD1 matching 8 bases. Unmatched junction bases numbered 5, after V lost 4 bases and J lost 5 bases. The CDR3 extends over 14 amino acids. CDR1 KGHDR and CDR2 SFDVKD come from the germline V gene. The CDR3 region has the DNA TGTGCCACCAGTGAGTGGACAGGGACCGAGACCCAGTACTTC. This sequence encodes CATSEWTGTETQYF.

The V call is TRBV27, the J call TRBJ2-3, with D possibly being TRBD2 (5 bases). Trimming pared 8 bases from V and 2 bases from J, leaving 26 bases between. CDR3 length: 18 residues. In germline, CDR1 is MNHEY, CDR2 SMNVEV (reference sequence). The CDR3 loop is CASPAPRTARGYTDTQYF. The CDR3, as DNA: TGTGCCAGCCCAGCACCTCGAACAGCACGGGGATACACAGATACGCAGTATTTT.

The CDR3 protein is CASSVEPIANYGYTF. CDR3 DNA: TGTGCCAGCAGCGTAGAACCGATAGCTAACTATGGCTACACCTTC. The chain couples TRBV9 to TRBJ1-2; D is undetermined. The CDR3 runs 15 residues. Germline CDR1 and CDR2: SGDLS and YYNGEE. Between the trimmed V and J ends, which lost 0 bases and 0 bases, there was a span of 9 bases.

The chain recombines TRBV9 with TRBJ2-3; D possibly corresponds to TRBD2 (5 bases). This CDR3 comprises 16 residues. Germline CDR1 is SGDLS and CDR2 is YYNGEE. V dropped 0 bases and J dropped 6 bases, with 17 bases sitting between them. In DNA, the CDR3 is TGTGCCAGCAGCGTAGGTGCGGAGGCCCCGCTGGATACGCAGTATTTT. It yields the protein CASSVGAEAPLDTQYF.

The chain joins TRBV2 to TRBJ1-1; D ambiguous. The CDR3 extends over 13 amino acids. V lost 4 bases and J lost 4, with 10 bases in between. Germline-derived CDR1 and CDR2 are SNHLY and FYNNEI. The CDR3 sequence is CASSAEVGTEAFF. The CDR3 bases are TGTGCCAGCAGTGCCGAAGTCGGCACTGAAGCTTTCTTT.

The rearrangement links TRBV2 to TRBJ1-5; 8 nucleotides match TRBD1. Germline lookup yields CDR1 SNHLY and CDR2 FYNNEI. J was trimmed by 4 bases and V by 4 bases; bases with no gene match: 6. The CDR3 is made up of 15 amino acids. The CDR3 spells CASSARTGPNQPQHF. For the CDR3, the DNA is TGTGCCAGCAGTGCGCGGACAGGGCCTAATCAGCCCCAGCATTTT.

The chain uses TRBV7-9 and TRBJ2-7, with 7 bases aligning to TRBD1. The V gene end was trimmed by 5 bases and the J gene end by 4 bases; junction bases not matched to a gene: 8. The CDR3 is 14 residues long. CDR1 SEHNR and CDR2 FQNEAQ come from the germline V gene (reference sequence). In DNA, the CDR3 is TGTGCCAGCAGCCGTTCCGGGACAGATTACGAGCAGTACTTC. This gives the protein CASSRSGTDYEQYF.

CDR3 nucleotide sequence: TGTGCCAGCAGTCAGTCCTCCGGGGAGCTGTTTTTT. Translating gives CASSQSSGELFF. The rearrangement uses TRBV6-2 or TRBV6-3 and TRBJ2-2; D remains unclear. Germline CDR1 and CDR2: MNHEY and SVGEGT. V lost 5 bases, J lost 6 bases, and 7 bases lay in between. The CDR3 is made up of 12 amino acids.

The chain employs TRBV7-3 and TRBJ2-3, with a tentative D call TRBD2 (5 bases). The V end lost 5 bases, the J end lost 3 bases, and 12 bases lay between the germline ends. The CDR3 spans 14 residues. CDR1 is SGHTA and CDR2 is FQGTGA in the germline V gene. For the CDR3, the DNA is TGTGCCAGCAGCCCTGGAGGTGGGACAGATACGCAGTATTTT. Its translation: CASSPGGGTDTQYF.

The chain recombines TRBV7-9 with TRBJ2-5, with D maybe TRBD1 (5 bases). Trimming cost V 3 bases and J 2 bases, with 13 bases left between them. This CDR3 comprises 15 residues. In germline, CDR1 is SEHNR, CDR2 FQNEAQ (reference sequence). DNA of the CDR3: TGTGCCAGCAGCTTTCGAAGGGCAGGGCAAGAGACCCAGTACTTC. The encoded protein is CASSFRRAGQETQYF.

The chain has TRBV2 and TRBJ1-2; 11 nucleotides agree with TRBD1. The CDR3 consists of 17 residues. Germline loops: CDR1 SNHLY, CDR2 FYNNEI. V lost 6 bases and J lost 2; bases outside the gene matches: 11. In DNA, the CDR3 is TGTGCCAGCAGACCGGGACAGGGGGTCTTAGGAAACTATGGCTACACCTTC. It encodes CASRPGQGVLGNYGYTF.

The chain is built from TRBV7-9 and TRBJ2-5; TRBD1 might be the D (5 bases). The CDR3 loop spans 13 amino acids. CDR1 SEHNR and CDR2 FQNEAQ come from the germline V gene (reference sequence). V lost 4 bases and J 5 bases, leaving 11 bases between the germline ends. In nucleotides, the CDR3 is TGTGCCAGCAGCTGGGCAGGGAAGGAGACCCAGTACTTC. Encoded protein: CASSWAGKETQYF.

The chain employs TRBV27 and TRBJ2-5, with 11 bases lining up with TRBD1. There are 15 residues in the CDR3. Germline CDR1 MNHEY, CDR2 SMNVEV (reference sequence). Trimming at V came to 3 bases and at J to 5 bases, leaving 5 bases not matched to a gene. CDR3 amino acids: CASSFSGTGGETQYF. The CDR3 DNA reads TGTGCCAGCAGTTTCTCCGGGACAGGGGGGGAGACCCAGTACTTC.

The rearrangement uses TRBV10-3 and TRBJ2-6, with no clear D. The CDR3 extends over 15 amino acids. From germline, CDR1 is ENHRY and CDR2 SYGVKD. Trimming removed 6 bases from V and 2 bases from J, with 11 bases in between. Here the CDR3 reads CAIRVDTTGANVLTF. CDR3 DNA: TGTGCCATCAGAGTTGACACGACTGGGGCCAACGTCCTGACTTTC.

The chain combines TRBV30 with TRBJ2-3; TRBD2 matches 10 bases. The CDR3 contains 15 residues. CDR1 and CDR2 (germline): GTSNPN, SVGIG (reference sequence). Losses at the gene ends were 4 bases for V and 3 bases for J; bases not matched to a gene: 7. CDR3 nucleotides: TGTGCCTGGAAGGCCAGCGGGGGGGCTACAGATACGCAGTATTTT. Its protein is CAWKASGGATDTQYF.

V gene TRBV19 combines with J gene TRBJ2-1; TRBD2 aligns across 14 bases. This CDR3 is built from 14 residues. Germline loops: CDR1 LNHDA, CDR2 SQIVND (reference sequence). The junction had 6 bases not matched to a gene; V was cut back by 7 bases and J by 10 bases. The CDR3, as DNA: TGTGCCAGTATGGGACTAGCGGGGGTCACCGAGCAGTTCTTC. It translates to CASMGLAGVTEQFF.

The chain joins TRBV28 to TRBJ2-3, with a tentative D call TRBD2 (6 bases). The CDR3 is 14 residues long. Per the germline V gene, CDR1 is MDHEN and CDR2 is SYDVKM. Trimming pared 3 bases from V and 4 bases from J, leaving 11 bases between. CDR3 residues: CASSFGGLSDTQYF. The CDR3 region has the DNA TGTGCCAGCAGTTTTGGGGGGTTGTCAGATACGCAGTATTTT.